Shown below are 28 T cell receptor beta chains from a single sample sequenced in a study of blood T cells in healthy people across ages. A sample-barcoded 5' primer and a J-beta primer mix were used in a second PCR of roughly 7 to 11 cycles. TCRdb re-derived calls from the 5' RACE reads in MiXCR, one entry per CDR3 protein. The sample consists of approximately 880,000 distinct CDR3 sequences, about 48% of them appearing once. The sequenced sample consisted of blood. These TCRs come from a man aged 25 to 40 in good health.

This clonotype came up a few times. The chain has TRBV28 and TRBJ2-1; the D is unclear. CDR3 length: 13 residues. Germline CDR1 and CDR2: MDHEN and SYDVKM. With 7 bases removed from V and 6 bases from J, the gap between germline ends came to 13 bases. The CDR3 region is CASTPGWGNEQFF. In DNA form, the CDR3 reads TGTGCCAGCACTCCCGGCTGGGGCAATGAGCAGTTCTTC.

This clonotype was seen a handful of times. The chain couples TRBV29-1 to TRBJ2-7, with D unresolved. The CDR3 length is 12 residues. V was shortened by 3 bases and J by 5 bases, with 11 bases between the two germline ends. CDR1 is SQVTM, CDR2 ANQGSEA, per germline. This CDR3 reads CSVEVGLNEQYF. CDR3 DNA sequence: TGCAGCGTTGAGGTGGGGTTAAACGAGCAGTACTTC.

The chain couples TRBV5-6 to TRBJ2-6; possibly TRBD1 for D (5 bases). Germline V lookup: CDR1 SGHDT, CDR2 YYEEEE. Trimming shortened V by 2 bases and J by 0 bases, and 12 bases separated the two germline ends. This CDR3 region has 17 residues. The CDR3 DNA is TGTGCCAGCAGCTTCACGTCTCAGGGCTCTGGGGCCAACGTCCTGACTTTC. Translating it yields CASSFTSQGSGANVLTF.

The V and J genes are TRBV5-1 and TRBJ2-4; TRBD2 agrees at 9 bases. CDR1 is SGHRS and CDR2 is YFSETQ in the germline V gene. J gave up 3 bases and V 3 bases, and 13 bases lay outside the gene matches. This CDR3 has 18 amino acids. The CDR3 DNA is TGCGCCAGCAGCTCGGGGGTAGCGGGGGTACAACTCAAAAACATTCAGTACTTC. This translates into CASSSGVAGVQLKNIQYF.

This clonotype was picked up one time. The chain links TRBV4-1 to TRBJ2-1; perhaps TRBD1 as D (5 bases). The CDR3 runs to 15 residues. The V end was cut by 1 base, the J end by 7 bases, with 14 bases between. From germline, CDR1 is MGHRA and CDR2 YSYEKL. Written as DNA, the CDR3 is TGCGCCAGCAGCCAAGGGGTATACCCAGGGAATGAGCAGTTCTTC. The encoded protein is CASSQGVYPGNEQFF.

The rearrangement links TRBV6-6 to TRBJ2-5; the D gene is possibly TRBD1 (6 bases). The V end lost 2 bases, the J end lost 1 base, and 17 bases lay between the germline ends. The CDR3 sequence is 17 residues long. CDR1 and CDR2 from the germline V gene are MNHNY and SVGAGI (reference sequence). In DNA, the CDR3 is TGTGCCAGCAGTTACGGGGGCCGACTCGACTCCCAAGAGACCCAGTACTTC. Protein product: CASSYGGRLDSQETQYF.

V and J are TRBV7-9 and TRBJ1-5; D is perhaps TRBD1 (5 bases). The V gene lost 2 bases and the J gene lost 2 bases, with 10 bases spanning the gap. The germline gives CDR1 SEHNR, CDR2 FQNEAQ (reference sequence). The CDR3 has 15 amino acids. As DNA, the CDR3 is TGTGCCAGCAGCTTAACGGGGCCCGGCAATCAGCCCCAGCATTTT. Protein sequence: CASSLTGPGNQPQHF.

V gene TRBV20-1 combines with J gene TRBJ1-4; TRBD1 agrees at 7 bases. This CDR3 has 15 residues. Trimming removed 1 base from V and 4 bases from J; junction bases left unmatched: 6. Looked up from germline, CDR1 is DFQATT and CDR2 is SNEGSKA (reference sequence). The CDR3 DNA reads as TGCAGTGCTAGAGCCGGGACAGACAATAATGAAAAACTGTTTTTT. Translation: CSARAGTDNNEKLFF.

In this sample, this clonotype turned up many times. V usage is TRBV5-1 and J usage is TRBJ2-1; 10 bases agree with TRBD2. V trimming: 4 bases; J trimming: 4 bases; junction bases outside the gene matches: 2. In germline, CDR1 is SGHRS, CDR2 YFSETQ. The CDR3 length is 14 residues. Written as DNA, the CDR3 is TGCGCCAGCAGCCCGGGACTAGCGTACAATGAGCAGTTCTTC. Translation gives CASSPGLAYNEQFF.

The rearrangement joins TRBV4-1 to TRBJ1-1; TRBD1 might be the D (6 bases). Germline CDR1 reads MGHRA; CDR2 reads YSYEKL. Deletions cut 6 bases from V and 4 bases from J, with 18 bases between. The CDR3 length is 15 residues. The CDR3 is CASSPHQGWGTEAFF. The CDR3 DNA reads TGCGCCAGCAGTCCACATCAGGGGTGGGGCACTGAAGCTTTCTTT.

The gene calls are TRBV12-3 or TRBV12-4 and TRBJ1-2, with D possibly matching TRBD1 (6 bases). V dropped 0 bases and J dropped 8 bases, with 10 bases sitting between them. This CDR3 is built from 13 residues. DNA for the CDR3: TGTGCCAGCAGTTTAGCGTCACAGGGCGGCTACACCTTC. Translating gives CASSLASQGGYTF.

This clonotype was counted only a few times. The CDR3 here is CSVNPGHRATDTQYF. Written as DNA, the CDR3 is TGCAGCGTGAATCCGGGACACAGAGCCACAGATACGCAGTATTTT. V usage is TRBV29-1 and J usage is TRBJ2-3; tentatively, D is TRBD1 (6 bases). Trimming pared 6 bases from V and 2 bases from J, leaving 18 bases between. The CDR3 totals 15 residues. Germline-derived CDR1 and CDR2 are SQVTM and ANQGSEA.

This clonotype was observed a handful of times. The gene calls are TRBV5-1 and TRBJ2-3; D unclear. Germline CDR1 and CDR2: SGHRS and YFSETQ. This CDR3 region has 14 residues. Trimming removed 0 bases from V and 2 bases from J, with 7 bases in between. The CDR3: CASSLGSPTDTQYF. In DNA form, the CDR3 reads TGCGCCAGCAGCTTGGGGTCTCCCACAGATACGCAGTATTTT.

This clonotype occurred many times. This may come from a read error, since a much larger clone is one base off. The chain combines TRBV20-1 with TRBJ2-1; D is possibly TRBD1 (7 bases). Trimming left V 3 bases short and J 6 bases short, with 21 bases between. This CDR3 has 16 residues. CDR1 DFQATT and CDR2 SNEGSKA come from the germline V gene (reference sequence). The CDR3 protein is CSARAGGCGFVNEQFF. The CDR3, as DNA: TGCAGTGCTAGGGCAGGGGGGTGCGGTTTCGTCAATGAGCAGTTCTTC.

This clonotype was counted between two and nine times. This rearrangement joins TRBV29-1 to TRBJ2-5; tentative D call: TRBD1 (5 bases). The V gene's germline CDR1 is SQVTM and CDR2 ANQGSEA. The CDR3 runs 15 residues. V was pared by 3 bases and J by 5 bases, with 19 bases between. In DNA form, the CDR3 reads TGCAGCGTTGAGGGGCAGGGTTTGTCCTCGGAGACCCAGTACTTC. The encoded protein is CSVEGQGLSSETQYF.

This chain links TRBV7-9 with TRBJ1-2, with D hard to call. The CDR3 covers 14 residues. The V gene lost 5 bases and the J gene lost 6 bases, with 16 bases spanning the gap. The V gene's germline CDR1 is SEHNR and CDR2 FQNEAQ (reference sequence). CDR3 bases: TGTGCCAGCAGCCCCGACGGATCCCGACATGGCTACACCTTC. It specifies CASSPDGSRHGYTF.

The rearrangement links TRBV5-5 to TRBJ1-4, with D uncertain. Germline-derived CDR1 and CDR2 are SGHKS and YYEKEE (reference sequence). The CDR3 runs to 14 residues. V was shortened by 3 bases and J by 8 bases, with 14 bases between the two germline ends. This CDR3 reads CASSYQDVREKLFF. Here the CDR3 DNA reads TGTGCCAGCAGCTACCAGGACGTGAGAGAAAAACTGTTTTTT.

In its sample, this clonotype was seen once. The rearrangement links TRBV2 to TRBJ2-4; D may be TRBD2 (5 bases). The tail of the sequence fits TRBJ2-7 better, so the J call may be wrong. Germline V gene sequence: CDR1 SNHLY, CDR2 FYNNEI. CDR3 length equals 18 residues. The CDR3 nucleotides read TGTGCCAGCAGTGAAATCGTCGGTGAGGGCAGCAACTTTTACGAGCAGTACTTC. It is translated as CASSEIVGEGSNFYEQYF.

To note about this clonotype: The junction departs from the called germline gene at one end, perhaps through a read error. The chain recombines TRBV7-2 with TRBJ2-4; 7 bases are a match to TRBD1. The J call may be wrong; the DNA end is better matched by TRBJ2-7. From germline, CDR1 is SGHTA and CDR2 FQGNSA. The CDR3 covers 14 residues. CDR3 protein: CTSNLVGQSYEQYF. DNA of the CDR3: TGTACCAGCAACTTAGTGGGACAGAGTTACGAGCAGTACTTC.

This sequence joins TRBV3-1 and TRBJ2-4, with D tentatively TRBD1 or TRBD2 (5 bases each). V was pared by 4 bases and J by 0 bases, with 13 bases between. The CDR3 length is 16 residues. CDR1 is LGHDT, CDR2 YNNKEL, per germline (reference sequence). CDR3 sequence: CASSPEGNIAKNIQYF. The CDR3 region has the DNA TGTGCCAGCAGCCCCGAGGGGAATATAGCCAAAAACATTCAGTACTTC.

This sequence joins TRBV5-1 and TRBJ2-5; D is undetermined. The CDR3 has 15 amino acids. The germline CDR1 and CDR2 sequences are SGHRS and YFSETQ. Trimming removed 2 bases at V and 2 bases at J, with 13 bases between. The CDR3 DNA follows: TGCGCCAGCAGCTTCAACTCCCAGATTCAAGAGACCCAGTACTTC. Translating it yields CASSFNSQIQETQYF.

The V and J genes are TRBV5-1 and TRBJ2-7; 10 bases fit TRBD1. This CDR3 has 15 residues. Germline V lookup: CDR1 SGHRS, CDR2 YFSETQ. Trimming took 4 bases from V and 4 from J; bases not matched to a gene: 8. This CDR3 is CASSPQGTGVYEQYF. The CDR3 DNA is TGCGCCAGCAGCCCGCAGGGGACAGGGGTTTACGAGCAGTACTTC.

Concerning this clonotype itself: This could be a read error, since a much larger clone is one nucleotide away. V and J are TRBV28 and TRBJ1-2; 9 nucleotides line up with TRBD1. The ends lost 6 bases at V and 4 bases at J; junction bases unmatched: 3. Germline V gives CDR1 MDHEN, CDR2 SYDVKM. The CDR3 consists of 13 residues. The CDR3, as DNA: TGTGCCAGCAGAACGGGACAGGGCTATGGCTACACCTTC. It yields the protein CASRTGQGYGYTF.

On this clonotype: The junction departs from the called germline gene at one end, perhaps through a read error. The chain uses TRBV6-6 and TRBJ2-7; unclear D gene. CDR1 MNHNY and CDR2 SVGAGI come from the germline V gene (reference sequence). The CDR3 is 13 amino acids. The CDR3 loop is CASSARLSDEQYF. CDR3 coding DNA: TGTGCCAGCTCAGCGCGGCTCTCCGACGAGCAGTACTTC.

This clonotype was found a few times. The gene calls are TRBV5-1 and TRBJ2-1; 8 bases map to TRBD1. The length of the CDR3 is 17 residues. Germline CDR1 SGHRS, CDR2 YFSETQ. The V gene end was trimmed by 4 bases and the J gene end by 0 bases; junction bases not matched to a gene: 9. The CDR3 DNA is TGCGCCAGCAGCCTTGGACAGGGAAAGAGCTCCTACAATGAGCAGTTCTTC. Encoded protein: CASSLGQGKSSYNEQFF.

This chain links TRBV28 with TRBJ2-7, with D unresolved. TRBJ2-5 matches the DNA end more closely, so the J call is doubtful. The length of the CDR3 is 15 residues. CDR1 is MDHEN and CDR2 is SYDVKM in the germline V gene. CDR3: CASSLPPPGRETQYF. In DNA, the CDR3 is TGTGCCAGCAGTTTACCACCACCGGGCCGGGAGACCCAGTACTTC.

This clonotype has just a few counts. The CDR3 DNA is TGCGCCAGCAGCTTTCGGACAGGGTTGTACCAAGAGACCCAGTACTTC. Translation gives CASSFRTGLYQETQYF. The chain has TRBV5-1 and TRBJ2-5; TRBD1 matches at 8 bases. J was trimmed by 0 bases and V by 2 bases; bases with no gene match: 6. There are 16 residues in the CDR3. From germline, CDR1 is SGHRS and CDR2 YFSETQ.

The V gene is TRBV20-1, the J gene TRBJ2-7; a possible D gene is TRBD2 (6 bases). The end of the DNA aligns better with TRBJ2-4, so the J call may be wrong. Germline V gene lookup returns CDR1 DFQATT and CDR2 SNEGSKA (reference sequence). CDR3 length equals 13 residues. CDR3 DNA: TGCAGTGCCCGACTAGTCGCCAAAAACATTCAGTACTTC. Encoded protein: CSARLVAKNIQYF.